What follows is one TCR beta chain and its context. What antigen it recognizes has not been identified. Within one base of it there is no much larger clone, and no base qualities were kept. The cohort was made up of 500 to 850 healthy bone marrow donors. Cohort members were all nominally healthy when sampled, although unrecorded immune exposures were likely present. The donor tested CMV seronegative and was one of the 352 seronegative cohort members. A peripheral blood sample was collected from each donor, and TCR beta sequencing was performed on peripheral blood mononuclear cells. The Qiagen DNeasy Blood Extraction Kit was used to extract genomic DNA from the blood cell samples. From its cysteine to its phenylalanine, the CDR3 spans 16 amino acids. Of the read, only the CDR3 DNA is kept; its 48 bases are in frame from base 1. After removal of 1 base from V and 5 bases from J, the junction retains 5 bases not matched to a gene. CDR1 and CDR2 are read off the germline V gene (reference sequence) as MNHEY and SMNVEV.

Receptor amplification or capture employed the immunoSEQ multiplex PCR assay. A mixture of 60 forward primers for TCR Vbeta segments and 13 reverse primers for TCR Jbeta segments was used in the multiplex PCR. Amplification of the CDR3 region of rearranged TCR beta genes was performed with a multiplex PCR assay on genomic DNA. The Illumina HiSeq System was used to sequence the amplified TCR beta libraries as 87-base-pair reads. The authors' pipeline ran thus. In a later analysis, approximately 74 million unique TCR beta chains were counted across the approximately 640 repertoires, and about 10 million of these chains were shared by at least two donors. Raw reads were error-corrected and collapsed into unique sequences by a nearest-neighbor algorithm in which closely related sequences were merged to remove PCR and sequencing errors. Alignment of CDR3 sequences to IMGT reference sequences was used to assign V, D and J gene segments. For a sequence to be retained, a match of at least six nucleotides was required to both a V gene segment and a J gene segment. A rearrangement counted as productive if the CDR3 had no stop codons and remained in frame with V and J, and every other rearrangement counted as non-productive. Following IMGT convention, CDR3 was defined as the stretch from the second conserved V-encoded cysteine to the conserved J-encoded phenylalanine. Sequences without an unambiguous match to a single V gene segment were excluded from the earlier analysis of 500 to 700 of the donors. An earlier analysis of 587 of the donors classified V segments as functional when productive rearrangements were above 56.7% and as segregating when the standard deviation between donors was above 5%. A statistical classification framework was built for diagnosing cytomegalovirus status from the catalog of TCR beta chain sequences. A later analysis assigned V and J genes by comparing TCR nucleotide sequences with IMGT/GENE-DB human TR gene sequences. In a later analysis, CDR3 sequences and most-parsimonious VDJ recombination scenarios were assigned using the TCRdist pipeline. A later analysis defined each TCR beta chain by its CDR3 amino acid sequence plus V-gene family, and excluded reads lacking a unique V-gene family. To address suspected cross-contamination and a sequencing artifact, a later analysis removed a few hundred highly shared, low-generation-probability nucleotide sequences. In a later analysis, a clonal expansion index was calculated for each public chain from normalized within-repertoire ranks of inferred template counts. Generation probabilities in a later analysis came from a VDJ recombination model fitted to out-of-frame rearrangements, and those results were checked against IGoR. In a later analysis, TCR-TCR, TCR-HLA and TCR-CMV co-occurrence was scored with hypergeometric tests, and a repertoire-size bias correction was applied to TCR pairs. In a later analysis, false discovery rates were estimated by permuting HLA or CMV assignments 20 times. In a later analysis, co-occurring TCRs were grouped using DBSCAN, and TCRdist sequence similarity was added for clustering within HLA-allele-positive subsets. Repertoires with fewer than 30,000 or more than 120,000 public chains, plus five repertoires with anomalous nucleotide sharing, were excluded from co-occurrence clustering. TCRdb stores this immuneACCESS table with in-frame sequences only. Part of the clones is absent; in the studies checked, under half of the shortfall reflects unresolved V genes, and no reason is known for the rest. The V and J calls and the clone size are those of that table, but D and trimming were determined from the DNA. This sample comprises approximately 160,000 clones, more than 65% of them detected only once. The ten largest account for around 1.5% of the sample.

The data stem from a study of cytomegalovirus exposure and HLA in healthy donors (TCRdb year 2017). Regarding the research as a whole: An earlier analysis of around 600 of the donors reported 250 to 300 Gb of sequence data and about 100 million unique TCR beta sequences from about 200 million T cells. About 300 gigabases of sequencing data and 80 million or so unique TCR sequences were included in an early release covering around 650 HLA-typed donors. In an earlier analysis of roughly 580 of the donors, high-throughput TCR beta sequencing was used to judge whether each TCR beta V gene segment behaved as functional or pseudogenic. In a later analysis, previously published TCR beta repertoires from fewer than 750 donors were re-analyzed and high-resolution HLA genotyping was added so that TCR occurrence patterns could be studied. A later genetic analysis took genome-wide SNP genotypes for about 65% of the 666 donors and used that subset as a discovery cohort. The number of donors typed differed by locus, with about 629-640 for A, B, C, DRB1 and DQB1, around 500 for DQA1, 600 to 610 for DPA1, and around 430 for DPB1. To predict cytomegalovirus infection status, the study brought together high-throughput TCR immunosequencing, statistical association of individual TCRs with disease status, and machine learning. In addition to the first cohort of approximately 650 subjects, a separate validation cohort of 120 different subjects was used. Every repertoire in the discovery cohort had been generated on one and the same sequencing platform. The aim of the study was to test whether cataloging public T cell receptors could identify signatures of past pathogen exposure. On average, roughly 250,000 unique TCR beta nucleotide sequences were sequenced per donor among several hundred genotyped donors of the cohort, with roughly 18% of those sequences being non-productive. HLA typing included class I and class II loci at four-digit resolution. Donor age, sex, ethnicity and CMV serostatus were compiled together with the repertoire data. Among the roughly 370 genotyped donors, around 79% belonged to the genetic ancestry cluster associated with self-reported Caucasian donors. The study used immunosequencing to profile the T cell repertoires of more than 650 subjects and linked those repertoires to cytomegalovirus serostatus. In the later analysis, no new phenotypic data were used to find candidate immune exposures; instead, reliance was placed on TCR beta sequences and their occurrence across donors. Roughly 5 DR-DQ haplotypes were handled as single units for association and clustering, since linkage in the cohort was strong.

Broad study findings and their caveats: In vitro tests confirmed that three of the cytomegalovirus-associated TCR beta chains recognize cytomegalovirus antigens. The 87-base-pair reads could not distinguish some IMGT-functional V segments, including TRBV6-2 and TRBV6-3, so those segments were excluded. Because counts were too low, some 17 rarely observed V segments, including chromosome 9 orphons, were excluded from the earlier analysis of 587 of the donors. The cohort was sequenced for TCR beta chains only, and without alpha or paired-chain data the features that could be detected were limited. The study listed approximately 150 TCR beta chains as associated with cytomegalovirus. Compared with equally common non-associated chains, HLA-associated TCR beta chains in a later analysis were more clonally expanded and had lower generation probabilities. Specific HLA alleles were associated with 15,000 to 20,000 TCR beta sequences at a false discovery rate of 0.05 in a later analysis. Linkage disequilibrium might explain the correlated functional status among segregating V segments, but an unknown experimental factor could not be ruled out. In a later genetic analysis, fewer N-insertions in productive TCRs were reported among donors in an Asian-associated ancestry cluster than the roughly 640-donor mean. Cytomegalovirus status was reported to be diagnosed by the classifier with high specificity and sensitivity in both the original and validation cohorts. Immune exposure information for the cohort was limited to CMV serostatus. According to the authors, the approach could potentially be generalized to other disease states and immunological phenotypes. The sequencing pipeline was judged likely to have produced a cluster of highly shared sequence variants as a technical artifact. V-gene and J-gene trimming of TCR beta chains was associated with a missense DCLRE1C variant in a later genetic analysis, and the association was replicated in an independent cohort. When HLA alleles, especially DR and DQ, strongly co-occurred, TCR associations were difficult to assign to individual alleles. According to a later analysis, parvovirus B19, influenza, CMV and Epstein-Barr virus appeared linked to several top co-occurrence clusters. Most TCR sequences were observed very rarely across donors, whereas some public TCRs were present in many individuals. Because HLA typing was missing for some donors at each locus, association tests included only the typed subset. An earlier analysis of approximately 500 of the donors showed that most TCR beta V segments appeared in productive rearrangements either about 87% or about 30% of the time, which broadly matched IMGT annotations. Most CMV-associated TCR beta chains appeared to be HLA-restricted in a later analysis, and the HLA associations seemed to be driven largely by CMV exposure. Presence/absence analyses assumed roughly uniform sequencing depth across donors, an assumption that may not hold. A further reported finding was that TCR beta sequences accurately predicted the HLA-A and HLA-B alleles for most subjects in the first cohort. According to a later analysis, TCR association rates differed among HLA loci, with DRB1 alleles showing the most associated TCRs and HLA-C alleles showing the fewest.

Recombination joined TRBV27 with TRBJ2-2; TRBD1 matches 9 bases in the middle. This TCR derives from a male donor in good health and CMV-seronegative. Sequencing input: PBMCs. The nucleotide sequence is TGTGCCAGCAGTTTATTGGACAGGGGACGGACCGGGGAGCTGTTTTTT. It specifies CASSLLDRGRTGELFF.